What follows describes a single T cell receptor (beta chain). What it recognizes is unknown. This CDR3 spans 12 amino acids. V shed 5 bases and J shed 4 bases, with 7 bases lying between them. The germline V gene encodes CDR1 SGHTA and CDR2 FQGNSA. The PCR had 60 Vbeta and 13 Jbeta primers. Repertoires were generated with immunoSEQ multiplex PCR, while TCRdb's copy carries only in-frame clones and drops some. The data contain about 140,000 clones, 82% of them seen just once; the ten biggest clones take up roughly 2.1%. This sample stems from a study of cytomegalovirus exposure and HLA in healthy donors. General study points: The listing of roughly 160 TCR beta chains classed them as cytomegalovirus-associated.

Healthy individuals who donated bone marrow served as the donors. The sequence came from a middle-aged woman in good health and CMV-seronegative. The material sequenced was PBMCs. The V and J genes are TRBV7-2 and TRBJ2-3; no definite D call. This chain's CDR3 is CASSPLSDTQYF. The CDR3 coding sequence is TGTGCCAGCAGCCCACTATCAGATACGCAGTATTTT.